This T cell receptor (beta chain) was recorded in a study of T cell responses to AZD1222 COVID-19 vaccine. Study conclusions and caveats: Donors were chiefly white British, with a greater number of females, and clonal diversity was perhaps underestimated. Close to half of spike-specific TCRs reportedly recognize unmutated variant regions.

Sequencing used immunoSEQ multiplex PCR; TCRdb keeps in-frame clones, though not all of them. In the table there are fewer than 110,000 clones, 75% to 95% of which are singletons. Details on this clone: The target antigen is unknown.

The junction had 11 bases not matched to a gene; V was cut back by 9 bases and J by 0 bases. Germline V gene lookup returns CDR1 LNHDA and CDR2 SQIVND (reference sequence). The CDR3 contains 17 residues. The chain joins TRBV19 to TRBJ2-1, with TRBD2 matching 10 bases. This specimen was peripheral blood, taken on day 0 of AZD1222 vaccination. The sequence derives from an adult in good health. The CDR3 sequence: CASRTGTSVNSYNEQFF. For the CDR3, the DNA is TGTGCCAGCAGAACGGGGACTAGCGTTAACTCCTACAATGAGCAGTTCTTC.